The 11 T cell receptor beta chains presented below share a single source sample, sequenced in a study of T cells in Graves' hyperthyroidism and ophthalmopathy (dated by TCRdb to the late 2010s). The method was multiplex PCR. The sample was run on an Illumina HiSeq 2000. TCR beta CDR3 regions were amplified from RNA transcripts. The first round of RT-PCR for the TCR CDR3 was performed with the HTBI primer set and the Qiagen OneStep RT-PCR kit. TCRdb reran the public reads through fastp at Q25 and MiXCR, keeping productive beta chains. Each entry merges the rows of one CDR3 protein and shows their most common DNA and genes. Within this sample are roughly 510,000 distinct CDR3 sequences, with over 45% of them counted one time only. Around two fifths of the sample goes to the ten largest clones. The sequencing sample was made of peripheral blood or thyroid tissue (not recorded which). These receptor sequences come from an adult woman with Graves' disease, either hyperthyroidism or ophthalmopathy (not recorded which).

With respect to this clonotype: Germline and junction disagree at one end, which may indicate a read error. The gene calls are TRBV28 and TRBJ1-1; D possibly corresponds to TRBD1 (6 bases). This CDR3 has 14 amino acids. Germline V gene sequence: CDR1 MDHEN, CDR2 SYDVKM. The CDR3 DNA reads TGTGCCAGCAGTTTGACGGGGGCGAACACTGAAACTTTCTTT. It codes for CASSLTGANTETFF.

J is TRBJ1-1 and V is TRBV20-1, with a tentative D call TRBD1 (5 bases). V was clipped by 3 bases and J by 0 bases, with 8 bases between them. This CDR3 region has 13 residues. Per the germline V gene, CDR1 is DFQATT and CDR2 is SNEGSKA (reference sequence). The DNA for the CDR3 is TGCAGTGCTAGGTTGACAGTGAACACTGAAGCTTTCTTT. This encodes CSARLTVNTEAFF.

This clonotype was seen once. The chain couples TRBV12-3 or TRBV12-4 to TRBJ1-4, with 8 bases matching TRBD1. Trimming took 4 bases from V and 7 from J; bases not matched to a gene: 5. The CDR3 runs to 14 residues. CDR3 bases: TGTGCCAGCAGTTGGGGCAGGGGGCGTGAAAAACTGTTTTTT. Amino acid sequence: CASSWGRGREKLFF.

V usage is TRBV7-9 and J usage is TRBJ2-3; the D gene is possibly TRBD2 (5 bases). The germline CDR1 and CDR2 sequences are SEHNR and FQNEAQ (reference sequence). The CDR3 is 12 amino acids. The CDR3 bases are TGTGCTACGAGGGCCGGCGGGGATACGCAGTATTTT. Protein sequence: CATRAGGDTQYF.

The chain couples TRBV28 to TRBJ2-2; D gene uncertain. The germline V gene encodes CDR1 MDHEN and CDR2 SYDVKM. Trimming took off 6 bases at V and 1 base at J, with 12 bases between the two ends. The CDR3 loop spans 15 amino acids. The CDR3, as DNA: TGTGCCAGCAGCCTCACCAACAGGAACACCGGGGAGCTGTTTTTT. Its protein is CASSLTNRNTGELFF.

This clonotype was counted only a few times. V is TRBV29-1 and J is TRBJ2-7; D is uncertain. The germline V gene has CDR1 SQVTM and CDR2 ANQGSEA. Deletions cut 4 bases from V and 7 bases from J, with 11 bases between. The CDR3 runs to 11 residues. The CDR3 is CSVVQRWEQYF. CDR3 coding DNA: TGCAGCGTTGTCCAGCGTTGGGAGCAGTACTTC.

The rearrangement uses TRBV6-1 and TRBJ2-7, with 11 positions matching TRBD1. After removal of 6 bases from V and 4 bases from J, the junction contained 5 bases not matched to a gene. Germline CDR1 MNHNS, CDR2 SASEGT. This CDR3 has 14 amino acids. In DNA, the CDR3 is TGTGCCAGCAGGGACAGGGGGCTAGTGTACGAGCAGTACTTC. It codes for CASRDRGLVYEQYF.

This clonotype was seen many times. CDR3 sequence (DNA): TGTGCCAGCAGCTTAATAGGGTCGGGAAGCGAGCAGTACTTC. This gives the protein CASSLIGSGSEQYF. V usage is TRBV7-8 and J usage is TRBJ2-7, with D perhaps matching TRBD2 (5 bases). Trimming took off 2 bases at V and 6 bases at J, with 14 bases between the two ends. Germline V gives CDR1 SGHVS, CDR2 FQNEAQ. The CDR3 covers 14 residues.

V usage is TRBV6-1 and J usage is TRBJ2-2; 8 nucleotides align to TRBD1. CDR3 length equals 15 residues. The V segment lost 8 bases and the J segment 0 bases; nucleotides outside the gene matches: 5. CDR1 is MNHNS and CDR2 is SASEGT in the germline V gene. CDR3 region: CASGRTGTNTGELFF. DNA of the CDR3: TGTGCCAGCGGCAGGACAGGGACGAACACCGGGGAGCTGTTTTTT.

The chain uses TRBV28 and TRBJ1-4; D gene ambiguous. Trimming took 5 bases from V and 5 from J, leaving 9 bases between them. There are 13 residues in the CDR3. Germline assignment: CDR1 MDHEN and CDR2 SYDVKM. The CDR3, as DNA: TGTGCCAGCAGTCCACACGCAAATGAAAAACTGTTTTTT. Translation: CASSPHANEKLFF.

This chain uses TRBV29-1 with TRBJ1-5; D is unresolved. The CDR3 runs to 10 residues. V lost 8 bases and J 7 bases, leaving 9 bases between the germline ends. The germline V gene encodes CDR1 SQVTM and CDR2 ANQGSEA. DNA of the CDR3: TGCAGCTTAGCGGGACAGCCCCAGCATTTT. Its translation: CSLAGQPQHF. Combining the CDR3 with reference TRBV29-1 and TRBJ1-5 gives the whole variable domain SAVISQKPSRDICQRGTSLTIQCQVDSQVTMMFWYRQQPGQSLTLIATANQGSEATYESGFVIDKFPISRPNLTFSTLTVSNMSPEDSSIYLCSLAGQPQHFGDGTRLSIL.